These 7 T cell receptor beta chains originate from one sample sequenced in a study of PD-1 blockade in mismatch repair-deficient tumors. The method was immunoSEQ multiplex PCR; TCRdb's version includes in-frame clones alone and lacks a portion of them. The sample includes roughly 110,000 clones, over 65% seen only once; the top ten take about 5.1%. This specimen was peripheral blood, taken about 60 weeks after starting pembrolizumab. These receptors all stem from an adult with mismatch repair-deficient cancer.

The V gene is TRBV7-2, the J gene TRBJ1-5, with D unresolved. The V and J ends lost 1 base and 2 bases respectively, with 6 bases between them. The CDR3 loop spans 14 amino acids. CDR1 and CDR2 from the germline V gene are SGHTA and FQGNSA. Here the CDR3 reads CASSLVSGNQPQHF. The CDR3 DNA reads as TGTGCCAGCAGCTTAGTATCAGGCAATCAGCCCCAGCATTTT.

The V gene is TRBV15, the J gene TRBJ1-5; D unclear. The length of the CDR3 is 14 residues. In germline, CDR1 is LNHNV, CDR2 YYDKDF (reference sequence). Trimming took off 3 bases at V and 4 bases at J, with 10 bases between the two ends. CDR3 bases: TGTGCCACCAGCAGGGACTGGTCTAATCAGCCCCAGCATTTT. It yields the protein CATSRDWSNQPQHF.

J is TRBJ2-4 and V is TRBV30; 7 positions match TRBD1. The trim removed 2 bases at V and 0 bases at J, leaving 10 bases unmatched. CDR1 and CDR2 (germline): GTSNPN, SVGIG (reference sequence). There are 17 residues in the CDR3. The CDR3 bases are TGTGCCTGGAGTTCAGACAGGGTCGGTGGAGCCAAAAACATTCAGTACTTC. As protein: CAWSSDRVGGAKNIQYF.

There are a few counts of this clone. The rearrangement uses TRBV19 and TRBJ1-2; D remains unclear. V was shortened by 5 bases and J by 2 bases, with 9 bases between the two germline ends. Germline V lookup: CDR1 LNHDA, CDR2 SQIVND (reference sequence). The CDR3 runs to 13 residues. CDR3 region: CASSPRRNYGYTF. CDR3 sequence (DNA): TGTGCCAGTAGTCCGAGGAGGAACTATGGCTACACCTTC.

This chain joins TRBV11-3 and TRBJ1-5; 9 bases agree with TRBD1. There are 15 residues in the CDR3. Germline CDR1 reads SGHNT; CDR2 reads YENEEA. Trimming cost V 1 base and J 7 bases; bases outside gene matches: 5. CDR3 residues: CASSLGGQGHQPQHF. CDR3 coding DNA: TGTGCCAGCAGCTTAGGGGGACAGGGCCACCAGCCCCAGCATTTT. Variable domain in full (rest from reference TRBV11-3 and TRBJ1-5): EAGVVQSPRYKIIEKKQPVAFWCNPISGHNTLYWYLQNLGQGPELLIRYENEEAVDDSQLPKDRFSAERLKGVDSTLKIQPAELGDSAVYLCASSLGGQGHQPQHFGDGTRLSIL.

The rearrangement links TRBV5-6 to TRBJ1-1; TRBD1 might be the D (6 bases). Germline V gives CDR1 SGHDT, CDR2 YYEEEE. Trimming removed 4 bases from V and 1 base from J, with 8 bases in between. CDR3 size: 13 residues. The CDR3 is CASSLRGNTEAFF. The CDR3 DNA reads TGTGCCAGCAGCCTCAGGGGGAACACTGAAGCTTTCTTT. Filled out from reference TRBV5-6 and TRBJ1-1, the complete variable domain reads DAGVTQSPTHLIKTRGQQVTLRCSPKSGHDTVSWYQQALGQGPQFIFQYYEEEERQRGNFPDRFSGHQFPNYSSELNVNALLLGDSALYLCASSLRGNTEAFFGQGTRLTVV.

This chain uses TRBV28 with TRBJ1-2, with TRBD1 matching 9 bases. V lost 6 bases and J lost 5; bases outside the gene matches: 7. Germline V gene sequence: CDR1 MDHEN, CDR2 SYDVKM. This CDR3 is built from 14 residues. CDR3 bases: TGTGCCAGCAGCCTTGGACAGGGGCTGTATGGCTACACCTTC. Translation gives CASSLGQGLYGYTF.